This passage covers 3 T cell receptor beta chains from one sample sequenced in a study of shared clonotypes between healthy human individuals. TCRdb's table, derived via immunoSEQ multiplex PCR, lists solely in-frame clones and lacks some. The sample carries about 2.4 million clones, approximately 93% recorded once. Material: naive CD4+ T cells from PBMCs. Regarding subset: CD45RA+ positively selected. The receptors originated from a young man in good health. Some clones in this sample may be carry-over from other donors' samples.

In its sample, this clone was seen once. The genes are TRBV9 and TRBJ2-7, with a possible D match to TRBD2 (5 bases). The germline V gene has CDR1 SGDLS and CDR2 YYNGEE. The V end lost 2 bases, the J end lost 0 bases, and 12 bases lay between the germline ends. The CDR3 loop spans 15 amino acids. This chain's CDR3 is CASSVGLPNSYEQYF. The DNA of the CDR3 is TGTGCCAGCAGCGTCGGACTTCCGAACTCCTACGAGCAGTACTTC. The whole variable domain, remainder taken from reference TRBV9 and TRBJ2-7, is DSGVTQTPKHLITATGQRVTLRCSPRSGDLSVYWYQQSLDQGLQFLIQYYNGEERAKGNILERFSAQQFPDLHSELNLSSLELGDSALYFCASSVGLPNSYEQYFGPGTRLTVT.

The chain couples TRBV7-3 to TRBJ2-1, with D possibly being TRBD2 (5 bases). Trimming removed 3 bases at V and 4 bases at J, with 16 bases between. CDR1 and CDR2 (germline): SGHTA, FQGTGA. CDR3 size: 16 residues. Here the CDR3 DNA reads TGTGCCAGCAGCTTGAAAGCGGCGCTAACTTACAATGAGCAGTTCTTC. The encoded protein is CASSLKAALTYNEQFF.

This chain uses TRBV28 with TRBJ1-5; D unresolved. With 2 bases removed from V and 0 bases from J, the gap between germline ends came to 14 bases. There are 17 residues in the CDR3. The germline CDR1 and CDR2 sequences are MDHEN and SYDVKM. CDR3 protein: CASSLSRFGYSNQPQHF. CDR3 nucleotides: TGTGCCAGCAGTTTAAGTCGGTTCGGGTATAGCAATCAGCCCCAGCATTTT.